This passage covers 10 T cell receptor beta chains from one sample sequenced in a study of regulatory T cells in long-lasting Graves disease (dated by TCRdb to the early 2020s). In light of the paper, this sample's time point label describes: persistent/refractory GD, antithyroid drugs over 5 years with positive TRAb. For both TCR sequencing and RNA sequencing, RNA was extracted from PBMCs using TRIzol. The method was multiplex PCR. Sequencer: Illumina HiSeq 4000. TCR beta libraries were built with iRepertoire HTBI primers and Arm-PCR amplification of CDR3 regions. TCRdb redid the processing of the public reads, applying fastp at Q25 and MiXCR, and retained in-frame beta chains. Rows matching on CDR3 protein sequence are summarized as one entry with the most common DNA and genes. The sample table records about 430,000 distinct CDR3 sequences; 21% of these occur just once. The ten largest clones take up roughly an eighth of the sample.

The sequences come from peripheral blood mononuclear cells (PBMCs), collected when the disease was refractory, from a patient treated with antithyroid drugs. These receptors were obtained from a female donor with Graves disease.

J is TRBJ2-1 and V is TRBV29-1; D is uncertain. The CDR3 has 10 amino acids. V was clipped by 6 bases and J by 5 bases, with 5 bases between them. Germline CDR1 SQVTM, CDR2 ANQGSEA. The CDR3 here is CSVGNNEQFF. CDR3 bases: TGCAGCGTAGGGAACAATGAGCAGTTCTTC.

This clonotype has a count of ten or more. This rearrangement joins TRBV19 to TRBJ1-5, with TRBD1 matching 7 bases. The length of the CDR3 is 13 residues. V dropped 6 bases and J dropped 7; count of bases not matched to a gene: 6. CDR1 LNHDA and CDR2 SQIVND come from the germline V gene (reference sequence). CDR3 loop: CASRQGFQQPQHF. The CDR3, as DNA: TGTGCCAGTAGACAGGGGTTTCAGCAGCCCCAGCATTTT.

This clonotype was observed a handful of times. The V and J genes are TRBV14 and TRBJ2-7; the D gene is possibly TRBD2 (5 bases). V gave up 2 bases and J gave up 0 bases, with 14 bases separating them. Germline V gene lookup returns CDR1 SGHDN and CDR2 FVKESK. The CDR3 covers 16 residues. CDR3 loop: CASSQLTSGSSYEQYF. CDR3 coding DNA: TGTGCCAGCAGCCAATTGACCAGCGGAAGCTCCTACGAGCAGTACTTC.

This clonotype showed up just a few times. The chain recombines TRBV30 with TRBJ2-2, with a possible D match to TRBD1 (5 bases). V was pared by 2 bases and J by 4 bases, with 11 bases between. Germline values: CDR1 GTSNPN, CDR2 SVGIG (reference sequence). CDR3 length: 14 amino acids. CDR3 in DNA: TGTGCCTGGAGTTCTGGGGCGCCCACCGGGGAGCTGTTTTTT. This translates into CAWSSGAPTGELFF.

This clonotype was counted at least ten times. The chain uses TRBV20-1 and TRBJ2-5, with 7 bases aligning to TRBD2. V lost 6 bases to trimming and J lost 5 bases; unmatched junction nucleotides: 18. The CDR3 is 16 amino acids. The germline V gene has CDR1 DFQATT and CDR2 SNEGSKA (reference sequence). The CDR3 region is CSAPVWRELLWETQYF. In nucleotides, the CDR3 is TGCAGTGCCCCCGTTTGGCGGGAGTTACTATGGGAGACCCAGTACTTC.

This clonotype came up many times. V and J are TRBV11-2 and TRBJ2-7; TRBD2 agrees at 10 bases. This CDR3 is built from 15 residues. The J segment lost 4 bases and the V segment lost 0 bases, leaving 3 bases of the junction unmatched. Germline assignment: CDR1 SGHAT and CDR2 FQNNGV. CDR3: CASSLEASGRYEQYF. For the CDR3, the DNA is TGTGCCAGCAGCTTAGAAGCTAGCGGGAGATACGAGCAGTACTTC.

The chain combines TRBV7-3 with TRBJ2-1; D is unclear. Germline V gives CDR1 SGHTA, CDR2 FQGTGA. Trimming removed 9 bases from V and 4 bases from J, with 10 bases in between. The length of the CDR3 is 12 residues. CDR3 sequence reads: CARGLLYNEQFF. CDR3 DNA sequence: TGTGCCAGAGGTCTACTTTACAATGAGCAGTTCTTC.

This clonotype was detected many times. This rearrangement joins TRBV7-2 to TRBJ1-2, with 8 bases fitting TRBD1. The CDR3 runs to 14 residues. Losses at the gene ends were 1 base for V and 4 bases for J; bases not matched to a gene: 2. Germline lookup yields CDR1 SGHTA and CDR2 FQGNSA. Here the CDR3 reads CASSLGQGAYGYTF. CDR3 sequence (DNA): TGTGCCAGCAGCTTAGGGCAGGGGGCCTATGGCTACACCTTC.

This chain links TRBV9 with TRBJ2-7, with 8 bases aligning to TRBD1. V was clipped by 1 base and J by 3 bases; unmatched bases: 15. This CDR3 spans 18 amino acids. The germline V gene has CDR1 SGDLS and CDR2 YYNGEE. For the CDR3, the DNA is TGTGCCAGCAGCGTAAGCCCAATGGGACAGGATGCCTACTACGAGCAGTACTTC. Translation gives CASSVSPMGQDAYYEQYF.

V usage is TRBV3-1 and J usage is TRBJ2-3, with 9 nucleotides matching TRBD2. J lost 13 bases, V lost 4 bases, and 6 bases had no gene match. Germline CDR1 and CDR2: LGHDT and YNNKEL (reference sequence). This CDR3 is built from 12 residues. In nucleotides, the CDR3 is TGTGCCAGCAGCCCCCTAGCGGGATTGGAGTATTTT. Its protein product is CASSPLAGLEYF.